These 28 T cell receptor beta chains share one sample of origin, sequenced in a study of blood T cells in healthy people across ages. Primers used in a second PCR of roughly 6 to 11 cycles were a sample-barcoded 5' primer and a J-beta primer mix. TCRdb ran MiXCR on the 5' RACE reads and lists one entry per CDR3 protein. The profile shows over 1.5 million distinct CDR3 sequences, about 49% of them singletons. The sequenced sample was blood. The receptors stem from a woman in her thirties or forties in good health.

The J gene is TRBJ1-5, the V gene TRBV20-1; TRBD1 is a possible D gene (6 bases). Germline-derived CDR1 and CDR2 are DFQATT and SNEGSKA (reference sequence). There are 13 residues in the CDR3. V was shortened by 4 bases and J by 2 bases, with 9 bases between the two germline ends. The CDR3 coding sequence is TGCAGTGCTAACACAGGGCGCAATCAGCCCCAGCATTTT. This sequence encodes CSANTGRNQPQHF.

The CDR3 coding sequence is TGTGCCGCGACTAGCGGGGGCAGTCTGGGTACGCAGTATTTT. Amino acid sequence: CAATSGGSLGTQYF. The chain links TRBV25-1 to TRBJ2-3, with 12 bases fitting TRBD2. Germline assignment: CDR1 MGHDK and CDR2 SYGVNS. V lost 11 bases to trimming and J lost 8 bases; unmatched junction nucleotides: 11. There are 14 residues in the CDR3.

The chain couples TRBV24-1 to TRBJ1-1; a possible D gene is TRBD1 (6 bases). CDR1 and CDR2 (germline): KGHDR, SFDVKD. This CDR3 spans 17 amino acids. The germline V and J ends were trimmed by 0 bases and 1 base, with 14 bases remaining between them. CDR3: CATSDLGTGRGNTEAFF. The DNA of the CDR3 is TGTGCCACCAGTGATTTGGGAACAGGGAGGGGGAACACTGAAGCTTTCTTT.

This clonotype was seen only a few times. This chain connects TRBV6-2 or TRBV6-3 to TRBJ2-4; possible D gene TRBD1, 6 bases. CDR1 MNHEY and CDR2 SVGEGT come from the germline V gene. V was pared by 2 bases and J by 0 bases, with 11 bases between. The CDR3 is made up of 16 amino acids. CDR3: CASSYPQGIAKNIQYF. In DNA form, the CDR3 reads TGTGCCAGCAGTTACCCCCAGGGGATAGCCAAAAACATTCAGTACTTC.

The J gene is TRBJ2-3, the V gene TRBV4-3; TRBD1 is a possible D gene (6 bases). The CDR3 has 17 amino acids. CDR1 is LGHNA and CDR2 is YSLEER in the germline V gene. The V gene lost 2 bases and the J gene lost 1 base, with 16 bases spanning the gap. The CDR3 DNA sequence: TGCGCCAGCAGCCAACAGACAACAGGGCTGGGCACAGATACGCAGTATTTT. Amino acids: CASSQQTTGLGTDTQYF.

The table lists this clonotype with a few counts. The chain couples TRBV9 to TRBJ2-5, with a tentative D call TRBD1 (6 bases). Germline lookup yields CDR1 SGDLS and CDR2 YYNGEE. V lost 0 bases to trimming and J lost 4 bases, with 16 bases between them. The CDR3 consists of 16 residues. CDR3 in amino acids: CASSVEDRGDSETQYF. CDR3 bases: TGTGCCAGCAGCGTAGAGGACAGAGGTGATTCAGAGACCCAGTACTTC.

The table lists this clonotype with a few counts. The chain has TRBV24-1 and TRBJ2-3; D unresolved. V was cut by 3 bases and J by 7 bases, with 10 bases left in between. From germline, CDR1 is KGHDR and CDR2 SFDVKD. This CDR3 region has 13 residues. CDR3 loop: CATSDTTGYTQYF. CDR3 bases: TGTGCCACCAGTGATACAACTGGGTATACGCAGTATTTT.

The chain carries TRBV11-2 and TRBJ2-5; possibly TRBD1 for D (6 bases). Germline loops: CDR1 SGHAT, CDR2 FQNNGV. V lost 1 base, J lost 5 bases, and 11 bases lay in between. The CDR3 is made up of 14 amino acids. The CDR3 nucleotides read TGTGCCAGCAGCTTAGCTTACAGGGTGGAGACCCAGTACTTC. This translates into CASSLAYRVETQYF. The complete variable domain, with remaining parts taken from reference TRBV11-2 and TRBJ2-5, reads EAGVAQSPRYKIIEKRQSVAFWCNPISGHATLYWYQQILGQGPKLLIQFQNNGVVDDSQLPKDRFSAERLKGVDSTLKIQPAKLEDSAVYLCASSLAYRVETQYFGPGTRLLVL.

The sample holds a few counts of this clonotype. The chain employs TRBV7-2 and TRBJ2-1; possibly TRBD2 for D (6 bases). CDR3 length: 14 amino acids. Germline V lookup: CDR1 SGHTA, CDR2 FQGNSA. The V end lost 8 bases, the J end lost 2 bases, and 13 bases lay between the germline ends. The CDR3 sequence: CASAPGGTYNEQFF. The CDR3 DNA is TGTGCCAGCGCCCCTGGGGGGACCTACAATGAGCAGTTCTTC.

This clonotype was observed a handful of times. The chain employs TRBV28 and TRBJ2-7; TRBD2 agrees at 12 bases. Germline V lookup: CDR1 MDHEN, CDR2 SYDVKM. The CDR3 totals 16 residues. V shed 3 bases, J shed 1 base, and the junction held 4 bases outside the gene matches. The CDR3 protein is CASSLTGTSGSYEQYF. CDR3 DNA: TGTGCCAGCAGTTTGACCGGGACTAGCGGGTCCTACGAGCAGTACTTC.

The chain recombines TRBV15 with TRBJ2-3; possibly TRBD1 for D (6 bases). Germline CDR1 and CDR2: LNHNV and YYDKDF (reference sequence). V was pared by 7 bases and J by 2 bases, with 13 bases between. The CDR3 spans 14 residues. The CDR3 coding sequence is TGTGCCACCAAAGGGACACAAAACACAGATACGCAGTATTTT. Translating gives CATKGTQNTDTQYF. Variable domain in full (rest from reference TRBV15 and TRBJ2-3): DAMVIQNPRYQVTQFGKPVTLSCSQTLNHNVMYWYQQKSSQAPKLLFHYYDKDFNNEADTPDNFQSRRPNTSFCFLDIRSPGLGDTAMYLCATKGTQNTDTQYFGPGTRLTVL.

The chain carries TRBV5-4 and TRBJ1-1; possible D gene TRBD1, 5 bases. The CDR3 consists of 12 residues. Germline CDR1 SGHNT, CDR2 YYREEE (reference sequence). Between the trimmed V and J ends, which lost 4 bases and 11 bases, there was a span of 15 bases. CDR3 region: CASSLPSKGAFF. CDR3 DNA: TGTGCCAGCAGCCTACCTTCTAAGGGGGCTTTCTTT.

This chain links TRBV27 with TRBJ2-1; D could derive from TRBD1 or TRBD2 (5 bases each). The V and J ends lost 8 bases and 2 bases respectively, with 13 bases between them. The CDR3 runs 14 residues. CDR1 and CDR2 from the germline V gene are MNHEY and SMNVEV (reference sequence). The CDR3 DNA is TGTGCCAGCCTTCCGGGGCCCACCTACAATGAGCAGTTCTTC. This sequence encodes CASLPGPTYNEQFF.

The CDR3 DNA reads as TGCGCCAGCAGCCAAGAAGAAGTAGCGGCTGTGGCGCAGTTCTTC. This encodes CASSQEEVAAVAQFF. The chain links TRBV4-1 to TRBJ2-1; weak D call: TRBD2 (6 bases). There are 15 residues in the CDR3. Per germline, CDR1 MGHRA and CDR2 YSYEKL. V was trimmed by 0 bases and J by 12 bases, leaving 18 bases between them.

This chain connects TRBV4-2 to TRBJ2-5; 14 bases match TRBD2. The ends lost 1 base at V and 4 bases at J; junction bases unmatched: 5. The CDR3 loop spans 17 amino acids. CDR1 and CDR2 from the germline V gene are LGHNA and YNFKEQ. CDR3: CASSQGLAGGVLETQYF. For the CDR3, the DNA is TGTGCCAGCAGCCAAGGACTAGCGGGGGGGGTATTAGAGACCCAGTACTTC.

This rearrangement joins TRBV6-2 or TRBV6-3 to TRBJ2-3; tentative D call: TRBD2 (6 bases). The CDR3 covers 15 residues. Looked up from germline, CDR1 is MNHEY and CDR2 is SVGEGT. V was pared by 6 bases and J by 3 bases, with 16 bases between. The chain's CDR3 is CASRWGGAPTDTQYF. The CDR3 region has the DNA TGTGCCAGCAGGTGGGGCGGGGCGCCTACAGATACGCAGTATTTT.

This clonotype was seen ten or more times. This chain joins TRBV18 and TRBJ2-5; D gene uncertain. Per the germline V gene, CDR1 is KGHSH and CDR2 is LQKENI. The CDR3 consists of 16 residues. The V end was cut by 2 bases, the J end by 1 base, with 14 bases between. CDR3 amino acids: CASSPMLQQSQETQYF. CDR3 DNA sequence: TGTGCCAGCTCACCAATGTTACAACAGAGCCAAGAGACCCAGTACTTC. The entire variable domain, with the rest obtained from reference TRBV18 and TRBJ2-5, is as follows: NAGVMQNPRHLVRRRGQEARLRCSPMKGHSHVYWYRQLPEEGLKFMVYLQKENIIDESGMPKERFSAEFPKEGPSILRIQQVVRGDSAAYFCASSPMLQQSQETQYFGPGTRLLVL.

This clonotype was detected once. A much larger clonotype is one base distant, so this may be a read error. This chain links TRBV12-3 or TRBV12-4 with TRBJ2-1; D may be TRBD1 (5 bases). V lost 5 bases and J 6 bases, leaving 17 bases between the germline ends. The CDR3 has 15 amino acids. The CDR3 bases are TGTGCCAGCAGTCCAGACAGAGCACAACTCAATGAGCAGTTCTTC. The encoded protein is CASSPDRAQLNEQFF.

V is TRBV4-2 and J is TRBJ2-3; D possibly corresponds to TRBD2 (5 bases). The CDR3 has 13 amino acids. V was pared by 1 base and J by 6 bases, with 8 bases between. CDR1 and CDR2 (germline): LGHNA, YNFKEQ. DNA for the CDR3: TGTGCCAGCAGCCAAGGAATAGCGGATACGCAGTATTTT. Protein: CASSQGIADTQYF.

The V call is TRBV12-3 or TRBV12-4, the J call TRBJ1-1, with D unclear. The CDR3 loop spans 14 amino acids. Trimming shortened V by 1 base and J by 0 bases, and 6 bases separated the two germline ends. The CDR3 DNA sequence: TGTGCCAGCAGTTTAGAGACGATGAACACTGAAGCTTTCTTT. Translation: CASSLETMNTEAFF.

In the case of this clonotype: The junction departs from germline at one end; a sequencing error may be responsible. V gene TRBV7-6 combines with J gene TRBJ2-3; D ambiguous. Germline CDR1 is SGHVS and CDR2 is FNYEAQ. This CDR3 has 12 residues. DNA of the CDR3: TGTTCCAGCAGCCCAACTCCAGATACGCAGTATTTT. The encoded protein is CSSSPTPDTQYF.

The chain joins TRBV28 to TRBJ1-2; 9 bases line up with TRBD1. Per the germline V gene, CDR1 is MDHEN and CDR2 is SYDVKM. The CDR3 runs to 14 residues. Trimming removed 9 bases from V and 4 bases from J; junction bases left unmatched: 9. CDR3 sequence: CASLGRQGGYGYTF. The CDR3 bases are TGTGCCAGTTTGGGCAGACAGGGGGGCTATGGCTACACCTTC.

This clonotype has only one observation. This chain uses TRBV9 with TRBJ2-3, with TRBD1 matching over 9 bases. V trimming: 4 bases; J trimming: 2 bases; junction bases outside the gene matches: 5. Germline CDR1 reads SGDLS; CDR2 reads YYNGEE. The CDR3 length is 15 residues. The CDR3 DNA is TGTGCCAGCAGCATTCGGGACAGGGCCACAGATACGCAGTATTTT. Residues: CASSIRDRATDTQYF.

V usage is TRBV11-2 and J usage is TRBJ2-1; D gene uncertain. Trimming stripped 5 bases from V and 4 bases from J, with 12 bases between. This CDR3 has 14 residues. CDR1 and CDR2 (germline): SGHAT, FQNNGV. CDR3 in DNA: TGTGCCAGCAGCGCCACCTCGGCTTACAATGAGCAGTTCTTC. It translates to CASSATSAYNEQFF.

In DNA form, the CDR3 reads TGTGCCAGCAGCGCTGGGACAGGGCCCCGAGAGACCCAGTACTTC. Amino acid sequence: CASSAGTGPRETQYF. This chain links TRBV13 with TRBJ2-5; 9 bases match TRBD1. The trim removed 5 bases at V and 4 bases at J, leaving 8 bases unmatched. Per the germline V gene, CDR1 is PRHDT and CDR2 is FYEKMQ (reference sequence). The CDR3 consists of 15 residues. Full variable domain (missing parts from reference TRBV13 and TRBJ2-5): AAGVIQSPRHLIKEKRETATLKCYPIPRHDTVYWYQQGPGQDPQFLISFYEKMQSDKGSIPDRFSAQQFSDYHSELNMSSLELGDSALYFCASSAGTGPRETQYFGPGTRLLVL.

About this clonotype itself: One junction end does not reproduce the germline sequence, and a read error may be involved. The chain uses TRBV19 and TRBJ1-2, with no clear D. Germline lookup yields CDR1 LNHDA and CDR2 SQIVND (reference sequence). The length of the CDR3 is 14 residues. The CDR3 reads CASSPRNSNYGHTF. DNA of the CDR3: TGTGCCAGTAGTCCTAGGAACAGTAACTATGGCCACACCTTC.

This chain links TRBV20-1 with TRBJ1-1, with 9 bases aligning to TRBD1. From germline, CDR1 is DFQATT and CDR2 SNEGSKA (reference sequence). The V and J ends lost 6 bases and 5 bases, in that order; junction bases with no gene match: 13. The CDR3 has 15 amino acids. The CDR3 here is CSARTPGTGQTEAFF. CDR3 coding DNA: TGCAGTGCCAGAACTCCCGGGACAGGGCAGACTGAAGCTTTCTTT.

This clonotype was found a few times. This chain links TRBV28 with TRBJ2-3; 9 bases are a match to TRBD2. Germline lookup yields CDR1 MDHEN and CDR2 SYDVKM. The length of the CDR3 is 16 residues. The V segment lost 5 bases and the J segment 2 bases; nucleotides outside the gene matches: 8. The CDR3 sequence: CASSPFSGGTTDTQYF. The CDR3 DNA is TGTGCCAGCAGTCCTTTTAGCGGGGGCACCACAGATACGCAGTATTTT. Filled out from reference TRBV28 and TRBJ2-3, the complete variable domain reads DVKVTQSSRYLVKRTGEKVFLECVQDMDHENMFWYRQDPGLGLRLIYFSYDVKMKEKGDIPEGYSVSREKKERFSLILESASTNQTSMYLCASSPFSGGTTDTQYFGPGTRLTVL.